This is a list of T cell receptor beta chains from one sample in a study of shared clonotypes between healthy human individuals. Repertoires were generated with immunoSEQ multiplex PCR, while TCRdb's copy carries only in-frame clones and drops some. Of more than 450,000 clones in the sample, 79% were seen once. The sequenced material came from PBMCs. All receptors derive from a woman aged 40 to 50 in good health. Some clones in this sample may be carry-over from other donors' samples. The CDR3 runs from the conserved cysteine through the conserved F or W. A D gene is named only where the DNA matches it firmly. For some rows the clone size is stated as once, few or many, or as a class when expanded; others skip it.

D gene | J gene | V gene | clone size | CDR3 DNA | CDR3 protein
. | TRBJ1-1 | TRBV15 | . | TGTGCCACCAGCAGAGATTATTTCGGGGTGCCTGAAGCTTTCTTT | CATSRDYFGVPEAFF
. | TRBJ2-7 | TRBV7-2 | . | TGTGCCAGCAGCGCCGGATGGGCCGAGCAGTACTTC | CASSAGWAEQYF
TRBD1 | TRBJ2-2 | TRBV5-4 | . | TGTGCCAGCAGGTGGACAGGCGCGAACACCGGGGAGCTGTTTTTT | CASRWTGANTGELFF
TRBD2 | TRBJ2-2 | TRBV7-2 | few | TGTGCCAGCAGCCCAACTAGCGGGACCGGGGAGCTGTTTTTT | CASSPTSGTGELFF
. | TRBJ1-2 | TRBV5-6 | once | TGTGCCAGCAGCTTGTTTAGGGGGTACTATGGCTACACCTTC | CASSLFRGYYGYTF
TRBD1 | TRBJ2-1 | TRBV5-1 | . | TGCGCCAGCAGCTTGGGTTTGCGGGGCCAGGGGGCAGGCAATGAGCAGTTCTTC | CASSLGLRGQGAGNEQFF
. | TRBJ2-7 | TRBV18 | . | TGTGCCAGCTCACCAGACAGGACCTACTCCTACGAGCAGTACTTC | CASSPDRTYSYEQYF
TRBD2 | TRBJ2-3 | TRBV7-9 | . | TGTGCCAGCAGCTTGTCGGCGGGAGGTCAAGATACGCAGTATTTT | CASSLSAGGQDTQYF
. | TRBJ2-3 | TRBV5-1 | . | TGCGCCAGCAGCTTGGGTGCAACCGGAGATACGCAGTATTTT | CASSLGATGDTQYF
TRBD2 | TRBJ2-3 | TRBV4-1 | once | TGCGCCAGCAGCCAAGAAGGAAGCGGGAGGGGAGATACGCAGTATTTT | CASSQEGSGRGDTQYF